This record concerns one T cell receptor beta chain sequence. The target antigen is unknown. Expressed TCRB transcripts got sequenced, as all isolated RNA was reverse transcribed. The repertoire was sequenced with immunoSEQ multiplex PCR; TCRdb's copy has only in-frame clones and lacks some. The sample lists 300,000 to 350,000 clones, roughly 13% occurring once. This specimen belongs to a study of beta chain features in type 1 diabetes. Overall study findings and caveats: People with Type 1 diabetes carried modestly yet significantly shorter TCRB CDR3s in all four CD4+ subsets. Among patients, naive, central memory and Treg TCRB repertoires appeared more similar than among healthy donors.

This CDR3 has 14 amino acids. The J segment lost 6 bases and the V segment lost 8 bases, leaving 10 bases of the junction unmatched. CDR1 and CDR2 (germline): MNHEY, SVGAGI. The V call is TRBV6-5, the J call TRBJ2-1, with TRBD2 identical over 7 bases. This TCR was sampled from a woman aged 18 to 35 with type 1 diabetes. The sequenced material came from naive CD4+ T cells from blood. The CDR3 nucleotides read TGTGCCAGCCGTTGGACTAGGTGGGGCAATGAGCAGTTCTTC. Translation gives CASRWTRWGNEQFF.